The 17 T cell receptor beta chains below were found in one sample sequenced in a study of blood T cell repertoires in COVID-19 (dated by TCRdb to 2018 to 2021). The library was obtained by the immunoSEQ multiplex PCR assay. Here the immuneACCESS table is served through TCRdb, limited to in-frame sequences with V and J called. Missing clones are a known gap in these copies; in checked studies unresolved V genes cover under half, and the rest lacks a known reason. Here the sample has about 180,000 clones; approximately 80% occur a single time. The top ten clones comprise roughly 7.2% of the sample. Sequencing was done on a sample of peripheral blood. Receptors were obtained from a woman in her thirties or forties with COVID-19, enrolled during active disease.

The V call is TRBV6-5, the J call TRBJ2-2; possibly TRBD1 for D (5 bases). The V end was cut by 10 bases, the J end by 2 bases, with 14 bases between. The CDR3 is 14 amino acids. Per the germline V gene, CDR1 is MNHEY and CDR2 is SVGAGI. This CDR3 reads CATRGRENTGELFF. The CDR3 region has the DNA TGTGCCACCCGAGGCAGGGAAAACACCGGGGAGCTGTTTTTT.

DNA of the CDR3: TGTGCCAGCTCACCAATACCAGGAAGGGGGAAGGGAGAGACCCAGTACTTC. Its protein product is CASSPIPGRGKGETQYF. The chain uses TRBV18 and TRBJ2-5, with D perhaps matching TRBD1 (6 bases). CDR3 length: 17 residues. Germline V gives CDR1 KGHSH, CDR2 LQKENI. The V and J ends lost 2 bases and 4 bases respectively, with 20 bases between them.

This clone has more than one count but fewer than ten. The gene calls are TRBV25-1 and TRBJ1-1; 10 bases match TRBD1. The CDR3 consists of 15 residues. V was clipped by 6 bases and J by 3 bases; unmatched bases: 7. Per the germline V gene, CDR1 is MGHDK and CDR2 is SYGVNS. The CDR3 loop is CASSRTGTGDTEAFF. The CDR3 DNA reads as TGTGCCAGCAGCCGCACTGGGACAGGGGACACTGAAGCTTTCTTT. Full variable domain (remainder filled in from reference TRBV25-1 and TRBJ1-1): EADIYQTPRYLVIGTGKKITLECSQTMGHDKMYWYQQDPGMELHLIHYSYGVNSTEKGDLSSESTVSRIRTEHFPLTLESARPSHTSQYLCASSRTGTGDTEAFFGQGTRLTVV.

This clone came up once. The rearrangement uses TRBV28 and TRBJ1-1; a possible D gene is TRBD1 (5 bases). CDR3 length: 15 residues. Trimming cost V 2 bases and J 4 bases, with 14 bases left between them. Germline V lookup: CDR1 MDHEN, CDR2 SYDVKM. In DNA, the CDR3 is TGTGCCAGCAGTTTACCCCGCCCCGGGGGCACTGAAGCTTTCTTT. This encodes CASSLPRPGGTEAFF.

The rearrangement uses TRBV21-1 and TRBJ2-1; the DNA was not used to check the table's D call, TRBD2. TRBV21-1 is annotated as a pseudogene. The CDR3 length is 11 residues. The CDR3 region has the DNA TGTGCCAGCCAGGAGGTCGTTGAGCAGTTCTTC. It translates to CASQEVVEQFF.

Remarks on this clone: Other DNA sequences of this sample code for an identical CDR3. CDR3 sequence reads: CASSPDSSYEQYF. CDR3 DNA: TGTGCCAGCAGTCCGGACAGCTCCTACGAGCAGTACTTC. This chain uses TRBV12-3 or TRBV12-4 with TRBJ2-7; perhaps TRBD1 as D (6 bases). With 5 bases removed from V and 0 bases from J, the gap between germline ends came to 8 bases. The CDR3 has 13 amino acids.

This clone was recorded once. This chain links TRBV7-8 with TRBJ1-1; no firm D call. Trimming removed 3 bases at V and 0 bases at J, with 8 bases between. Germline V gene data show CDR1 as SGHVS and CDR2 as FQNEAQ. The CDR3 consists of 14 residues. Written as DNA, the CDR3 is TGTGCCAGCAGCTTCGGACTAATGAACACTGAAGCTTTCTTT. Translating gives CASSFGLMNTEAFF.

The chain links TRBV2 to TRBJ2-1, with 9 bases fitting TRBD2. Germline trimming cut 6 bases from V and 5 bases from J; bases unmatched to any gene: 20. From germline, CDR1 is SNHLY and CDR2 FYNNEI. The CDR3 spans 19 residues. DNA of the CDR3: TGTGCCAGCAGGATACACCGGGACAGACTAGCGGCAAGTCACAATGAGCAGTTCTTC. Amino acid sequence: CASRIHRDRLAASHNEQFF.

This sequence joins TRBV10-2 and TRBJ1-5, with 10 bases aligning to TRBD1. CDR3 size: 16 residues. V dropped 2 bases and J dropped 7; count of bases not matched to a gene: 8. Germline V lookup: CDR1 WSHSY, CDR2 SAAADI. The CDR3 protein is CASSETWDRGGQPQHF. CDR3 nucleotides: TGCGCCAGCAGTGAGACATGGGACAGGGGCGGCCAGCCCCAGCATTTT.

The CDR3 DNA sequence: TGTGCCAGCAGCCCGACTAGCTCCCGAGAGCAGTTCTTC. Its protein product is CASSPTSSREQFF. This sequence joins TRBV7-3 and TRBJ2-1; 7 bases are a match to TRBD2. Germline assignment: CDR1 SGHTA and CDR2 FQGTGA. This CDR3 has 13 amino acids. V was pared by 5 bases and J by 10 bases, with 8 bases of the junction left unmatched.

This clone turned up a few times. The genes are TRBV6-5 and TRBJ2-2, with TRBD1 identical over 8 bases. The germline V gene has CDR1 MNHEY and CDR2 SVGAGI. Unmatched junction bases numbered 11, after V lost 10 bases and J lost 4 bases. The CDR3 spans 15 residues. The DNA for the CDR3 is TGTGCCACCTTCCGGGACAGGAGTTTCACCGGGGAGCTGTTTTTT. Its translation is CATFRDRSFTGELFF.

The rearrangement links TRBV6-5 to TRBJ1-1, with unresolved D. Per the germline V gene, CDR1 is MNHEY and CDR2 is SVGAGI. The CDR3 totals 14 residues. Trimming removed 6 bases at V and 0 bases at J, with 11 bases between. CDR3 amino acids: CASSGFTVNTEAFF. CDR3 in DNA: TGTGCCAGCAGCGGATTCACAGTGAACACTGAAGCTTTCTTT.

This clone came up once. The genes are TRBV5-1 and TRBJ2-5; 7 nucleotides line up with TRBD2. Germline V lookup: CDR1 SGHRS, CDR2 YFSETQ. The V and J ends lost 4 bases and 1 base, in that order; junction bases with no gene match: 16. The CDR3 length is 18 residues. This CDR3 reads CASSQVARAQRGQETQYF. The CDR3 coding sequence is TGCGCCAGCAGCCAGGTGGCCCGGGCCCAGCGGGGCCAAGAGACCCAGTACTTC.

The V call is TRBV5-3, the J call TRBJ1-5; D is unresolved. TRBV5-3 is identified as an open reading frame with a role that is uncertain. Trimming removed 1 base at V and 0 bases at J, with 17 bases between. The CDR3 is 18 residues long. The CDR3 sequence is CARSLSPNCGRSNQPQHF. As DNA, the CDR3 is TGTGCCAGAAGCTTGAGTCCGAATTGCGGGCGTAGCAATCAGCCCCAGCATTTT.

This clone appeared once. The chain links TRBV15 to TRBJ1-1; tentative D call: TRBD1 (6 bases). The CDR3 totals 15 residues. In germline, CDR1 is LNHNV, CDR2 YYDKDF (reference sequence). V shed 1 base and J shed 1 base, with 10 bases lying between them. The CDR3 nucleotides read TGTGCCACCAGCAGAGGTAACAGGGCGAACACTGAAGCTTTCTTT. This gives the protein CATSRGNRANTEAFF.

This rearrangement joins TRBV5-1 to TRBJ2-3, with 9 bases identical to TRBD2. Germline V gives CDR1 SGHRS, CDR2 YFSETQ. V gave up 6 bases and J gave up 5 bases; unmatched junction bases: 10. This CDR3 contains 15 residues. In nucleotides, the CDR3 is TGCGCCAGCAATCCCAGCGGGAGGTTCGGAGATACGCAGTATTTT. As protein: CASNPSGRFGDTQYF.

A remark on this clone: Other nucleotide sequences from this sample produce the same CDR3. This chain uses TRBV19 with TRBJ2-7; D uncertain. The V gene lost 2 bases and the J gene lost 3 bases, with 5 bases spanning the gap. The germline V gene encodes CDR1 LNHDA and CDR2 SQIVND (reference sequence). CDR3 size: 12 residues. The CDR3 DNA reads TGTGCCAGTAGTATATCAGGCTACGAGCAGTACTTC. This encodes CASSISGYEQYF.